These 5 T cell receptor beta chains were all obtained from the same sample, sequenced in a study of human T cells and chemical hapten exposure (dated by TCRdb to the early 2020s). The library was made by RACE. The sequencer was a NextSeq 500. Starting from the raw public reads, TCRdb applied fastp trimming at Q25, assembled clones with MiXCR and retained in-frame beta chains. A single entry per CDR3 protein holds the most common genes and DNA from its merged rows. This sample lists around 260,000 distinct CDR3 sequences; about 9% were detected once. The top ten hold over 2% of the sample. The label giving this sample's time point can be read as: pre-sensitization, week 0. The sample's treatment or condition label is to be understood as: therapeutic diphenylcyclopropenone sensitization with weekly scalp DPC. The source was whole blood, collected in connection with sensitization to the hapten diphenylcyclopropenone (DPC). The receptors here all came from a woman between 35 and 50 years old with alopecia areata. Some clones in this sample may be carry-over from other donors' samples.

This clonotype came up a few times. DNA of the CDR3: TGCGCCAGCAGCGAGACAGGGGTTAAGACTGAAGCTTTCTTT. It encodes CASSETGVKTEAFF. The chain couples TRBV4-1 to TRBJ1-1; TRBD1 aligns across 8 bases. This CDR3 has 14 residues. Trimming cost V 5 bases and J 5 bases; bases outside gene matches: 7. CDR1 MGHRA and CDR2 YSYEKL come from the germline V gene.

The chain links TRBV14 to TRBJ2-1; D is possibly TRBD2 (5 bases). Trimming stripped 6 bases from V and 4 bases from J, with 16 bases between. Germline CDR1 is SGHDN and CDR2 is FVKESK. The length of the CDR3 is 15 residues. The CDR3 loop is CASSLSGGLYNEQFF. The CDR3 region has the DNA TGTGCCAGCAGTCTTAGTGGCGGACTTTACAATGAGCAGTTCTTC.

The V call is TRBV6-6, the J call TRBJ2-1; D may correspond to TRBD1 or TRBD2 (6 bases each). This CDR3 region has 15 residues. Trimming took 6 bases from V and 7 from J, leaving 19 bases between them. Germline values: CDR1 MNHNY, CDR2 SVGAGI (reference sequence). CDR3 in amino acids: CASSTSGGGFNEQFF. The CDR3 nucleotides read TGTGCCAGCAGCACAAGCGGAGGGGGGTTTAATGAGCAGTTCTTC.

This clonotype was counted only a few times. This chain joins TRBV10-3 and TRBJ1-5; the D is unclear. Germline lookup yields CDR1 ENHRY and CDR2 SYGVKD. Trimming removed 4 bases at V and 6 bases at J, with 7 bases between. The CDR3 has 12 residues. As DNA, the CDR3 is TGTGCCATCAGTGGGACGGGTCAGCCCCAGCATTTT. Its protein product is CAISGTGQPQHF.

CDR3 in DNA: TGTGCCAGCAGTTACACTCACGGGACAGCCAACACTGAAGCTTTCTTT. This sequence encodes CASSYTHGTANTEAFF. This chain uses TRBV6-2 or TRBV6-3 with TRBJ1-1; 7 nucleotides line up with TRBD1. Germline V gene lookup returns CDR1 MNHEY and CDR2 SVGEGT. The ends lost 2 bases at V and 2 bases at J; junction bases unmatched: 8. The CDR3 length is 16 residues.